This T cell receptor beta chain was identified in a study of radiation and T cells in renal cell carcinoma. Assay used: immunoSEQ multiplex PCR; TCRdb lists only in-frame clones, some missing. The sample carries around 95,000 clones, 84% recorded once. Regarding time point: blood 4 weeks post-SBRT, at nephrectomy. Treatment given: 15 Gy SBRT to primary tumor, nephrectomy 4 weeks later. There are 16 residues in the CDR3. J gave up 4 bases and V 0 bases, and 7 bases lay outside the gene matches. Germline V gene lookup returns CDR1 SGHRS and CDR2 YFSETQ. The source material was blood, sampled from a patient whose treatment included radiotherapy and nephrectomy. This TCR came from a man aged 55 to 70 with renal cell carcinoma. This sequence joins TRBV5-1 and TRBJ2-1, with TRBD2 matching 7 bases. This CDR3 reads CASSLEAGALYNEQFF. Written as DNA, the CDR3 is TGCGCCAGCAGCTTGGAGGCGGGAGCCCTGTACAATGAGCAGTTCTTC.